The clone carrying this T cell receptor beta chain was seen just once. Its antigen is unidentified. The sample originates from a study of cytomegalovirus exposure and HLA in healthy donors. Per germline, CDR1 SGHTS and CDR2 YDEGEE. The CDR3 is 16 residues long. The ends lost 5 bases at V and 0 bases at J; junction bases unmatched: 7. Study-wide results and caveats: Beyond CMV serostatus, there was no information to go on about immune exposure. A missense DCLRE1C variant was associated with V- and J-gene trimming of TCR beta chains in a later analysis, and an independent cohort replicated the association.

The primer mix had 60 Vbeta and 13 Jbeta primers. Produced via immunoSEQ multiplex PCR; TCRdb's table is partial and in-frame only. The repertoire holds some 110,000 clones, with over 60% as singletons. What was sequenced was PBMCs. The TCR sequence derives from a man younger than 40 in good health and CMV-seropositive. V usage is TRBV5-8 and J usage is TRBJ1-5, with TRBD1 matching 8 bases. CDR3 coding DNA: TGTGCCAGCAGTATCACAGGGGGATATAGCAATCAGCCCCAGCATTTT. Residues: CASSITGGYSNQPQHF.